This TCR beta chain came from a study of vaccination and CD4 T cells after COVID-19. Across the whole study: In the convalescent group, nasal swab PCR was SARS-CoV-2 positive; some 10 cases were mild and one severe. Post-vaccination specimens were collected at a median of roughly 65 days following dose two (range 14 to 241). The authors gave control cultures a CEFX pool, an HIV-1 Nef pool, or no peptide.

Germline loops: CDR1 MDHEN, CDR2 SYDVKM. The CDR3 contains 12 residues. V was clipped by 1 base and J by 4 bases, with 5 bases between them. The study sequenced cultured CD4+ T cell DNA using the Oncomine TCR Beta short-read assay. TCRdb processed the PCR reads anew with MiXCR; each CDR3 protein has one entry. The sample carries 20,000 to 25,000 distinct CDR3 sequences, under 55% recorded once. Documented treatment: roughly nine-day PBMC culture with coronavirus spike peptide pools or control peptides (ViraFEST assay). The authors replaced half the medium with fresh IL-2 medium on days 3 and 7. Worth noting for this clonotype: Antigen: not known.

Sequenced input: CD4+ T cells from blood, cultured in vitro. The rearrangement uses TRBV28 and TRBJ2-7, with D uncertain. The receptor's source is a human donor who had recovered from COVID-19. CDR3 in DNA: TGTGCCAGCAGTTTATTACAGTACGAGCAGTACTTC. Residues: CASSLLQYEQYF.